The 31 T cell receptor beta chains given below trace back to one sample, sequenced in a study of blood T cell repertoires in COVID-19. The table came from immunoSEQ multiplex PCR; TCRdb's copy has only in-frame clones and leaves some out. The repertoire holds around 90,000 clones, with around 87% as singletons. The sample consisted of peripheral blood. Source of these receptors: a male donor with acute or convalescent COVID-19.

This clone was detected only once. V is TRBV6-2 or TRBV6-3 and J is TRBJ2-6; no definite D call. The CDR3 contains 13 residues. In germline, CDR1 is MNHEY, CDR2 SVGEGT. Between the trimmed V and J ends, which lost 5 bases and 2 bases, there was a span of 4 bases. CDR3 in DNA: TGTGCCAGCAGTATAACTGGGGCCAACGTCCTGACTTTC. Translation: CASSITGANVLTF.

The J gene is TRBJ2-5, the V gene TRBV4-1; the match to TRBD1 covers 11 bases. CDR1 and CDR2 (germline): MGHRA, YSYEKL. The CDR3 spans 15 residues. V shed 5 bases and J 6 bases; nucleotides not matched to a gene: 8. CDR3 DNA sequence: TGCGCCAGCAGCGGACAGGGGGCGGTGGTGAAGACCCAGTACTTC. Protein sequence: CASSGQGAVVKTQYF.

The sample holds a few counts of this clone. The CDR3 DNA reads TGTGCCAGCAGTGATAGGCAGGTGAACACCGGGGAGCTGTTTTTT. This encodes CASSDRQVNTGELFF. This chain uses TRBV25-1 with TRBJ2-2; D not certain. V dropped 3 bases and J dropped 1 base, with 9 bases sitting between them. Per the germline V gene, CDR1 is MGHDK and CDR2 is SYGVNS. The CDR3 is 15 amino acids.

The CDR3 sequence is CAVLSGTSGTDTQYF. Here the CDR3 DNA reads TGTGCCGTCCTTTCCGGGACTAGCGGCACAGATACGCAGTATTTT. The chain has TRBV10-3 and TRBJ2-3; 10 positions match TRBD2. This CDR3 has 15 amino acids. Germline V gene data show CDR1 as ENHRY and CDR2 as SYGVKD. V trimming: 11 bases; J trimming: 1 base; junction bases outside the gene matches: 9.

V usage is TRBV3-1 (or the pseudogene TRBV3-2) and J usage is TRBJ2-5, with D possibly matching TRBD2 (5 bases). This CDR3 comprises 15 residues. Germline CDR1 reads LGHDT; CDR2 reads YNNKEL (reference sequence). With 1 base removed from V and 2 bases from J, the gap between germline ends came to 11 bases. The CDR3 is CASSQGTAGQETQYF. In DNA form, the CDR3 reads TGTGCCAGCAGCCAAGGAACCGCGGGTCAAGAGACCCAGTACTTC.

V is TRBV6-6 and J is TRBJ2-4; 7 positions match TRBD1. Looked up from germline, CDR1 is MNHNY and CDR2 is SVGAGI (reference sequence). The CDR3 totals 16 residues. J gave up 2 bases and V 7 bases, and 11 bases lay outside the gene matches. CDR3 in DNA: TGTGCCAGCACCGGGGTAGGGGGCTTAACCAAAAACATTCAGTACTTC. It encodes CASTGVGGLTKNIQYF.

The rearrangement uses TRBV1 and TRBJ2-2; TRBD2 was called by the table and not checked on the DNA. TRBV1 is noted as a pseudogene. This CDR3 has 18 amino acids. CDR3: CTSSQELLAGDPLGELFF. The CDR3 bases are TGCACCAGCAGCCAAGAATTACTAGCGGGGGATCCTCTCGGGGAGCTGTTTTTT.

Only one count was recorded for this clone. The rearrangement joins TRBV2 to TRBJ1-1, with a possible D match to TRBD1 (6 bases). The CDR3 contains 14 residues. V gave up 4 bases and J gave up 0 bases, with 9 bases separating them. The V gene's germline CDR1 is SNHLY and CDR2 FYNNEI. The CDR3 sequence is CASSVGQMNTEAFF. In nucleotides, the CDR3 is TGTGCCAGCAGTGTAGGACAGATGAACACTGAAGCTTTCTTT.

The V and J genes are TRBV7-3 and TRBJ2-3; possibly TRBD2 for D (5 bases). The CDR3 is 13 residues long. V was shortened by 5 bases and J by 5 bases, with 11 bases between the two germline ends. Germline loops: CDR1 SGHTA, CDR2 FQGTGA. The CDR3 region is CASSPAGVDTQYF. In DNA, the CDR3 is TGTGCCAGCAGCCCCGCCGGGGTAGATACGCAGTATTTT.

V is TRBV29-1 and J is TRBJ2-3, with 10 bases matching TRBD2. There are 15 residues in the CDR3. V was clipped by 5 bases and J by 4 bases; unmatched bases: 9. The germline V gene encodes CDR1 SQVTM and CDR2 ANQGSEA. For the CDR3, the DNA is TGCAGCGTTCTTCCGAGTCTAGCGGGGGCAGATACGCAGTATTTT. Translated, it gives CSVLPSLAGADTQYF.

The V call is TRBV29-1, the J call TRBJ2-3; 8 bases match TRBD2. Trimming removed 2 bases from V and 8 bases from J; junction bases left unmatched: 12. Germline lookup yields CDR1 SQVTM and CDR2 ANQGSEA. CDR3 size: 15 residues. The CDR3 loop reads CSVEISAGGRGTQYF. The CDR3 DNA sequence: TGCAGCGTTGAAATTTCCGCGGGGGGACGGGGTACGCAGTATTTT.

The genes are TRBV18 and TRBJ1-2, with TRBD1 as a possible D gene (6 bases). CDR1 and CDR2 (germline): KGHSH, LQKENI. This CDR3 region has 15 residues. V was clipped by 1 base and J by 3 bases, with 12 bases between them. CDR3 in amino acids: CASSPRRTDDYGYTF. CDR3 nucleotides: TGTGCCAGCTCACCACGGCGGACAGATGACTATGGCTACACCTTC.

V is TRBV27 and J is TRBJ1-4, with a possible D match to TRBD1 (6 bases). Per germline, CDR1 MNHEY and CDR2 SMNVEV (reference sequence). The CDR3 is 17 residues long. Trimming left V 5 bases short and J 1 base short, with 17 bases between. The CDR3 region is CASSRVGSGVTNEKLFF. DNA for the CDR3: TGTGCCAGCAGTCGAGTAGGGTCAGGGGTAACTAATGAAAAACTGTTTTTT.

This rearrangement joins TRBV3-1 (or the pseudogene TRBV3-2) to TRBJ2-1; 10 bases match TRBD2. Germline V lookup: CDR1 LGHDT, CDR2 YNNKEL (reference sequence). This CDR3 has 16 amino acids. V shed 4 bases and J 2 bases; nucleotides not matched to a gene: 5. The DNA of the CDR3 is TGTGCCAGCAGCCTTGAAACTAGCGGGACCTACAATGAGCAGTTCTTC. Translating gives CASSLETSGTYNEQFF.

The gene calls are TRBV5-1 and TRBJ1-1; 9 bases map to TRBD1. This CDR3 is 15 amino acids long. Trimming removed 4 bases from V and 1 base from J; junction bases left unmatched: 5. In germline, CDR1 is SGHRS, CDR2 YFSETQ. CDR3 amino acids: CASSGGTGPNTEAFF. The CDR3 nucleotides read TGCGCCAGCAGCGGTGGGACAGGGCCGAACACTGAAGCTTTCTTT.

The CDR3 nucleotides read TGTGCCAGTAAAGGGAGGGTTGATATTTGGCATGGCTACACCTTC. This sequence encodes CASKGRVDIWHGYTF. The J gene is TRBJ1-2, the V gene TRBV19; the D is unclear. Germline CDR1 LNHDA, CDR2 SQIVND (reference sequence). With 7 bases removed from V and 6 bases from J, the gap between germline ends came to 21 bases. This CDR3 is 15 amino acids long.

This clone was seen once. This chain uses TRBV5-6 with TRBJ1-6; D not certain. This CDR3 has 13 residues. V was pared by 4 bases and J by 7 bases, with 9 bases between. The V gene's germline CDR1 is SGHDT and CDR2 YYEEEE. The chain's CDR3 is CASSLGRNSPLHF. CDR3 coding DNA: TGTGCCAGCAGCCTCGGGAGAAATTCACCCCTCCACTTT.

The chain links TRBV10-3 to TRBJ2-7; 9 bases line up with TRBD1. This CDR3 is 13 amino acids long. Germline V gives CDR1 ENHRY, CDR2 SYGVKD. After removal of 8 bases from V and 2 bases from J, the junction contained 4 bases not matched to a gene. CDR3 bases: TGTGCCATCGGGCGACAGGGGGCCTACGAGCAGTACTTC. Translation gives CAIGRQGAYEQYF.

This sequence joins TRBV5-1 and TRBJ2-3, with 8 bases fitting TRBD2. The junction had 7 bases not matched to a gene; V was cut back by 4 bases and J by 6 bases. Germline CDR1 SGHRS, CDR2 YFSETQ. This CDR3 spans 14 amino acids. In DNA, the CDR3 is TGCGCCAGCAGCGTGCCGCCGGGGGGGGATACGCAGTATTTT. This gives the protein CASSVPPGGDTQYF.

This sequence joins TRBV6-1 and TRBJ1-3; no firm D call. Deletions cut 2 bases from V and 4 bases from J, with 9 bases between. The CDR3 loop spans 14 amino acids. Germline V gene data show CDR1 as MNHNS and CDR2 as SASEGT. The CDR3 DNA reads TGTGCCAGCAGTGAACGGGGTACAGGAAACACCATATATTTT. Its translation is CASSERGTGNTIYF.

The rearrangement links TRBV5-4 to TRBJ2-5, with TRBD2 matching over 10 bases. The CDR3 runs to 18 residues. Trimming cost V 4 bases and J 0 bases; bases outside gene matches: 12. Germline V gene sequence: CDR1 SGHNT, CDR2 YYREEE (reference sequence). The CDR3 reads CASSPRVAGGLYQETQYF. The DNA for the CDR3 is TGTGCCAGCAGCCCCCGGGTAGCGGGGGGCCTGTACCAAGAGACCCAGTACTTC. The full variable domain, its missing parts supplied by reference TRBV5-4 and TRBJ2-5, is ETGVTQSPTHLIKTRGQQVTLRCSSQSGHNTVSWYQQALGQGPQFIFQYYREEENGRGNFPPRFSGLQFPNYSSELNVNALELDDSALYLCASSPRVAGGLYQETQYFGPGTRLLVL.

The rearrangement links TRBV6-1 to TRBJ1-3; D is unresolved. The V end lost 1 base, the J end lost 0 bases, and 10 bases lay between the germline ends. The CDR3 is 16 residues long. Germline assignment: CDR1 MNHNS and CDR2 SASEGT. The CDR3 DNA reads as TGTGCCAGCAGTGAAGTGGCAGGTTTCTCTGGAAACACCATATATTTT. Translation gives CASSEVAGFSGNTIYF.

CDR3 nucleotide sequence: TGTGCCAGCAGCCGAGGGCAGGATTGTACTTTC. As protein: CASSRGQDCTF. The rearrangement links TRBV3-1 (or the pseudogene TRBV3-2) to TRBJ2-6, with a weak D call TRBD2 (5 bases). Germline V CDR1 and CDR2: LGHDT, YNNKEL (reference sequence). CDR3 length equals 11 residues. V was clipped by 4 bases and J by 19 bases, with 14 bases between them.

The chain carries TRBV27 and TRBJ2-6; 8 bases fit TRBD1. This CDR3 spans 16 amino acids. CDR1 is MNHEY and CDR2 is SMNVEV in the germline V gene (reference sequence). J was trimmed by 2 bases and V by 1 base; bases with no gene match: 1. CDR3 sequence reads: CASSLLQGAGANVLTF. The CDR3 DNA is TGTGCCAGCAGTTTATTACAGGGGGCTGGGGCCAACGTCCTGACTTTC.

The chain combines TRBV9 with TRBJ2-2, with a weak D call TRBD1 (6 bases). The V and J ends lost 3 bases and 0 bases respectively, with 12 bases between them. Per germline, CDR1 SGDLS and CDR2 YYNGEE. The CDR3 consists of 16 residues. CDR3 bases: TGTGCCAGCAGCGAAACACAGGGAACGAACACCGGGGAGCTGTTTTTT. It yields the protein CASSETQGTNTGELFF.

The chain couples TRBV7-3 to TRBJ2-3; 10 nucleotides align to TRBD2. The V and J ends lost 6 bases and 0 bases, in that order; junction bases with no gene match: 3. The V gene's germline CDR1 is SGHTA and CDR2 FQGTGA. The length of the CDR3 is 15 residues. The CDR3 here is CASSRAGGSTDTQYF. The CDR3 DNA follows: TGTGCCAGCAGTCGAGCGGGGGGGAGCACAGATACGCAGTATTTT.

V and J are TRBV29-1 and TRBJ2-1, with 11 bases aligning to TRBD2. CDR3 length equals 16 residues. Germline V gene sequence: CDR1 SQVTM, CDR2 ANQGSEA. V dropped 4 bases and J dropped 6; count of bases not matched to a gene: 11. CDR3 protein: CSVGLGSGGGRNEQFF. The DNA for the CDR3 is TGCAGCGTTGGCTTAGGTAGCGGGGGGGGACGCAATGAGCAGTTCTTC.

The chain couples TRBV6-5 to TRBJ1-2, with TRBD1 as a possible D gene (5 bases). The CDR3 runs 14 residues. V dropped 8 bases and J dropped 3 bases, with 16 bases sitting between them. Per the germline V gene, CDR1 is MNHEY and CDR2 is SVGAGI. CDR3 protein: CASSEEGEYYGYTF. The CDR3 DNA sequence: TGTGCCAGCTCCGAGGAAGGGGAATACTATGGCTACACCTTC.

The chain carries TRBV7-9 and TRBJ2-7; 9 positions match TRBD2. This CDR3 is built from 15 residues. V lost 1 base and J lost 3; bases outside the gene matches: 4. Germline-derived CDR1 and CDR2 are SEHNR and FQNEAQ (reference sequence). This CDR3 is CASSLVAGVSYEQYF. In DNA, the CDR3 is TGTGCCAGCAGCTTAGTAGCGGGGGTCAGCTACGAGCAGTACTTC.

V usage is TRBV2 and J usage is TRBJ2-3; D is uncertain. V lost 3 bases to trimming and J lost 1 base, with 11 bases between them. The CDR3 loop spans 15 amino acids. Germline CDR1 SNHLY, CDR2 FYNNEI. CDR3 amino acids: CASSDTLGGTDTQYF. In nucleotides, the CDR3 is TGTGCCAGCAGTGACACGTTGGGCGGCACAGATACGCAGTATTTT. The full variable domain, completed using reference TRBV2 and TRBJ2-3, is EPEVTQTPSHQVTQMGQEVILRCVPISNHLYFYWYRQILGQKVEFLVSFYNNEISEKSEIFDDQFSVERPDGSNFTLKIRSTKLEDSAMYFCASSDTLGGTDTQYFGPGTRLTVL.

The CDR3 DNA follows: TGTGCCAGCAGCTTCAGTTCGGGGTTTAAGACTGAAGCTTTCTTT. Protein sequence: CASSFSSGFKTEAFF. V and J are TRBV7-9 and TRBJ1-1; D is undetermined. The CDR3 runs to 15 residues. The V end was cut by 3 bases, the J end by 5 bases, with 16 bases between. The germline CDR1 and CDR2 sequences are SEHNR and FQNEAQ (reference sequence). Variable domain in full (rest from reference TRBV7-9 and TRBJ1-1): DTGVSQNPRHKITKRGQNVTFRCDPISEHNRLYWYRQTLGQGPEFLTYFQNEAQLEKSRLLSDRFSAERPKGSFSTLEIQRTEQGDSAMYLCASSFSSGFKTEAFFGQGTRLTVV.